This TCR beta chain was identified in a study of shared clonotypes between healthy human individuals. Study overall: Per donor, three plates held CD4 naive cells, three held CD4 memory, two held CD8 naive and one held CD8 memory.

How the authors handled the data: ImmunoSEQ only sent back junction sequences with no quality scores, so filtering was done differently. Only in-frame clones appear in the TCRdb table, and some are missing; sequencing was by immunoSEQ multiplex PCR. Clone size and the V and J calls come from that table; the DNA yielded D and trimming. Altogether about 2 million clones are present, about 94% being singletons, with the ten largest covering approximately 1%. Naive CD8 cells comprised CD45RO-negative, CCR7-positively selected cells, excluding terminally differentiated effector memory CD45RA+ cells. Free of recent acute infections or vaccinations, the donors were healthy HIV-negative adults. Points on this clone: Its target is not known.

Trimming pared 3 bases from V and 0 bases from J, leaving 5 bases between. This CDR3 is built from 14 residues. Germline CDR1 is MNHEY and CDR2 is SMNVEV (reference sequence). Study observations and caveats: Sample collection involved blood only; tissue repertoires are likely different.

Sequences were obtained from naive CD8+ T cells sorted from blood. This sequence originates from a man aged 18 to 35 in good health. The V and J genes are TRBV27 and TRBJ2-2; D unclear. The CDR3 loop reads CASSFSANTGELFF. The CDR3 nucleotides are TGTGCCAGCAGTTTCTCGGCGAACACCGGGGAGCTGTTTTTT.